This T cell receptor (beta chain) was retrieved from a study of shared clonotypes between healthy human individuals. Study observations and caveats: Among donors, clonotype sharing was expected to be affected by sequencing depth.

Deep was the level used in running the assay. Assay: immunoSEQ multiplex PCR; the TCRdb copy retains only in-frame clones and omits some. The sample contains some 530,000 clones, about 84% of which appear only once. CDR3 length equals 14 residues. The ends were cut back, 0 bases at V and 6 bases at J, with 9 bases in the middle. The germline gives CDR1 MNHEY, CDR2 SMNVEV (reference sequence). A word on this clone: What it recognizes is unknown.

The sequenced sample was PBMCs. The chain links TRBV27 to TRBJ2-1, with D perhaps TRBD1 (5 bases). The source is a woman in her thirties or forties in good health. Some clones in this sample may be carry-over from other donors' samples. This chain's CDR3 is CASSLSRQGNEQFF. The CDR3 bases are TGTGCCAGCAGTTTATCGAGGCAGGGCAATGAGCAGTTCTTC.